These 24 T cell receptor beta chains came from one sample sequenced in a study of control samples from healthy donors and cancer patients. The table came from immunoSEQ multiplex PCR; TCRdb's copy has only in-frame clones and leaves some out. The sample lists about 180,000 clones, around 91% occurring once. The specimen was blood. These receptors all come from a woman aged 45-65 years in good health.

The V and J genes are TRBV5-1 and TRBJ2-3; 10 positions match TRBD1. Trimming cost V 3 bases and J 5 bases; bases outside gene matches: 3. This CDR3 is 14 amino acids long. CDR1 and CDR2 (germline): SGHRS, YFSETQ. CDR3 in DNA: TGCGCCAGCAGCTCGACAGGGGGCCAAGATACGCAGTATTTT. Protein: CASSSTGGQDTQYF.

The chain has TRBV29-1 and TRBJ1-3; D perhaps matches TRBD1 (5 bases). There are 13 residues in the CDR3. Germline V gene data show CDR1 as SQVTM and CDR2 as ANQGSEA. Trimming pared 7 bases from V and 0 bases from J, leaving 10 bases between. The CDR3 spells CSATRGSGNTIYF. The CDR3 DNA reads as TGCAGCGCTACAAGGGGCTCTGGAAACACCATATATTTT.

The chain couples TRBV21-1 to TRBJ1-3; TRBD1, the table's D call, was not compared with the DNA. TRBV21-1 is a documented pseudogene. This CDR3 has 18 residues. CDR3 sequence: CASSKRGYSGTGGNTIYF. CDR3 DNA sequence: TGTGCCAGCAGCAAAAGGGGCTACTCCGGGACAGGTGGGAACACCATATATTTT.

This clone came up a few times. V usage is TRBV5-4 and J usage is TRBJ1-3, with 9 bases fitting TRBD1. Trimming at V came to 9 bases and at J to 0 bases, leaving 4 bases not matched to a gene. This CDR3 region has 14 residues. Per germline, CDR1 SGHNT and CDR2 YYREEE (reference sequence). CDR3 in amino acids: CATWTGDSGNTIYF. CDR3 sequence (DNA): TGTGCCACCTGGACAGGGGACTCTGGAAACACCATATATTTT.

V is TRBV20-1 and J is TRBJ1-1, with unresolved D. This CDR3 contains 13 residues. The V and J ends lost 3 bases and 4 bases respectively, with 12 bases between them. Looked up from germline, CDR1 is DFQATT and CDR2 is SNEGSKA (reference sequence). The DNA for the CDR3 is TGCAGTGCTAGTCCTGGCAGGATCACTGAAGCTTTCTTT. Translating it yields CSASPGRITEAFF.

V is TRBV28 and J is TRBJ2-2; 7 nucleotides align to TRBD1. Germline assignment: CDR1 MDHEN and CDR2 SYDVKM. The CDR3 spans 13 residues. Losses at the gene ends were 6 bases for V and 7 bases for J; bases not matched to a gene: 5. For the CDR3, the DNA is TGTGCCAGCAGAGACAGGGCGATCGGGGAGCTGTTTTTT. This gives the protein CASRDRAIGELFF.

DNA for the CDR3: TGTGCCAGTAGTATAGGGGATACGCAGTATTTT. Translation gives CASSIGDTQYF. The chain has TRBV19 and TRBJ2-3, with D hard to call. The CDR3 runs to 11 residues. Trimming removed 1 base at V and 6 bases at J, with 2 bases between. Per germline, CDR1 LNHDA and CDR2 SQIVND (reference sequence).

The chain carries TRBV20-1 and TRBJ2-3; 9 bases line up with TRBD2. Germline V gene data show CDR1 as DFQATT and CDR2 as SNEGSKA (reference sequence). This CDR3 comprises 17 residues. V lost 3 bases, J lost 3 bases, and 13 bases stayed unmatched. CDR3 amino acids: CSASIAGGRGRTDTQYF. The DNA for the CDR3 is TGCAGTGCTAGTATTGCGGGGGGGCGAGGGAGGACAGATACGCAGTATTTT.

The chain links TRBV2 to TRBJ1-1; 8 nucleotides line up with TRBD1. J was trimmed by 4 bases and V by 0 bases; bases with no gene match: 1. This CDR3 has 14 amino acids. CDR1 SNHLY and CDR2 FYNNEI come from the germline V gene. CDR3 residues: CASSEAGQGTEAFF. In DNA, the CDR3 is TGTGCCAGCAGTGAAGCTGGACAGGGCACTGAAGCTTTCTTT. The complete variable domain, with remaining parts taken from reference TRBV2 and TRBJ1-1, reads EPEVTQTPSHQVTQMGQEVILRCVPISNHLYFYWYRQILGQKVEFLVSFYNNEISEKSEIFDDQFSVERPDGSNFTLKIRSTKLEDSAMYFCASSEAGQGTEAFFGQGTRLTVV.

This rearrangement joins TRBV2 to TRBJ1-4; TRBD1 matches 12 bases. The length of the CDR3 is 15 residues. Germline trimming cut 6 bases from V and 7 bases from J; bases unmatched to any gene: 6. CDR1 SNHLY and CDR2 FYNNEI come from the germline V gene. CDR3 bases: TGTGCCAGCAGGAAAGGGACAGGGGGCTTTGAAAAACTGTTTTTT. Translating it yields CASRKGTGGFEKLFF. Drawing the rest from reference TRBV2 and TRBJ1-4, the complete variable domain is EPEVTQTPSHQVTQMGQEVILRCVPISNHLYFYWYRQILGQKVEFLVSFYNNEISEKSEIFDDQFSVERPDGSNFTLKIRSTKLEDSAMYFCASRKGTGGFEKLFFGSGTQLSVL.

The gene calls are TRBV7-2 and TRBJ1-5, with a tentative D call TRBD1 (6 bases). The length of the CDR3 is 15 residues. The germline gives CDR1 SGHTA, CDR2 FQGNSA. The V gene lost 1 base and the J gene lost 4 bases, with 11 bases spanning the gap. CDR3 sequence reads: CASSLGMTGNQPQHF. The CDR3 DNA reads TGTGCCAGCAGCTTAGGTATGACAGGTAATCAGCCCCAGCATTTT.

V is TRBV7-3 and J is TRBJ2-1; 8 bases map to TRBD2. Germline trimming cut 4 bases from V and 2 bases from J; bases unmatched to any gene: 4. Per the germline V gene, CDR1 is SGHTA and CDR2 is FQGTGA. The CDR3 has 15 amino acids. The CDR3 DNA reads as TGTGCCAGCAGCTCTTTTAGCGGGACCTACAATGAGCAGTTCTTC. This sequence encodes CASSSFSGTYNEQFF. The full variable domain, rest sourced from reference TRBV7-3 and TRBJ2-1, is GAGVSQTPSNKVTEKGKYVELRCDPISGHTALYWYRQSLGQGPEFLIYFQGTGAADDSGLPNDRFFAVRPEGSVSTLKIQRTERGDSAVYLCASSSFSGTYNEQFFGPGTRLTVL.

The CDR3 loop is CASSPSWTGTDTQYF. The CDR3 DNA reads as TGTGCCAGCAGCCCCTCATGGACAGGGACAGATACGCAGTATTTT. The rearrangement joins TRBV6-5 to TRBJ2-3; 8 bases match TRBD1. Per germline, CDR1 MNHEY and CDR2 SVGAGI. The CDR3 covers 15 residues. After removal of 6 bases from V and 3 bases from J, the junction contained 8 bases not matched to a gene.

The chain couples TRBV9 to TRBJ2-3; the match to TRBD2 covers 10 bases. CDR3 size: 17 residues. Trimming took 4 bases from V and 1 from J; bases not matched to a gene: 9. Germline CDR1 reads SGDLS; CDR2 reads YYNGEE. This CDR3 is CASSWVPSGGRTDTQYF. Written as DNA, the CDR3 is TGTGCCAGCAGCTGGGTCCCTAGCGGGGGCCGCACAGATACGCAGTATTTT.

The chain links TRBV7-3 to TRBJ2-2; 8 positions agree with TRBD2. This CDR3 is built from 15 residues. Germline lookup yields CDR1 SGHTA and CDR2 FQGTGA. V trimming: 6 bases; J trimming: 4 bases; junction bases outside the gene matches: 7. The CDR3 region is CASRLAGPLTGELFF. The CDR3 nucleotides are TGTGCCAGCAGATTAGCGGGACCTCTCACCGGGGAGCTGTTTTTT.

This clone was picked up a small number of times. The chain combines TRBV15 with TRBJ1-2, with TRBD1 matching over 7 bases. CDR1 and CDR2 from the germline V gene are LNHNV and YYDKDF (reference sequence). The CDR3 has 17 residues. With V trimmed by 0 bases and J by 7 bases, 14 bases remained unmatched. CDR3: CATSRDRFEGASSGYTF. In nucleotides, the CDR3 is TGTGCCACCAGCAGAGATCGGTTCGAGGGGGCTAGCAGTGGCTACACCTTC.

The chain joins TRBV24-1 to TRBJ2-5; a possible D gene is TRBD2 (5 bases). V lost 4 bases, J lost 7 bases, and 18 bases lay in between. This CDR3 has 15 amino acids. Germline-derived CDR1 and CDR2 are KGHDR and SFDVKD. CDR3 DNA: TGTGCCACCAGTGAGAGCGGAAGGGCCAACAGGACCCAGTACTTC. Translating gives CATSESGRANRTQYF.

The gene calls are TRBV7-2 and TRBJ2-7; a possible D gene is TRBD2 (6 bases). This CDR3 is 14 amino acids long. Germline V gene lookup returns CDR1 SGHTA and CDR2 FQGNSA. Trimming took off 2 bases at V and 4 bases at J, with 12 bases between the two ends. The CDR3 DNA is TGTGCCAGCAGCTTACGGGAGTTTAAGTACGAGCAGTACTTC. Translation: CASSLREFKYEQYF.

The chain is built from TRBV7-9 and TRBJ2-5; TRBD1 agrees at 9 bases. The length of the CDR3 is 14 residues. Trimming removed 5 bases from V and 4 bases from J; junction bases left unmatched: 5. Germline V lookup: CDR1 SEHNR, CDR2 FQNEAQ (reference sequence). The CDR3 coding sequence is TGTGCCAGCAGCCCGGGACAGGGAACAGAGACCCAGTACTTC. Translating gives CASSPGQGTETQYF.

The chain carries TRBV5-1 and TRBJ2-4; D is unclear. This CDR3 region has 18 residues. V gave up 4 bases and J gave up 0 bases, with 20 bases separating them. Germline V gives CDR1 SGHRS, CDR2 YFSETQ. For the CDR3, the DNA is TGCGCCAGCAGCCCGGACCCTCAACTAATTTCAGCCAAAAACATTCAGTACTTC. The encoded protein is CASSPDPQLISAKNIQYF. Filled out from reference TRBV5-1 and TRBJ2-4, the complete variable domain reads KAGVTQTPRYLIKTRGQQVTLSCSPISGHRSVSWYQQTPGQGLQFLFEYFSETQRNKGNFPGRFSGRQFSNSRSEMNVSTLELGDSALYLCASSPDPQLISAKNIQYFGAGTRLSVL.

The chain combines TRBV7-2 with TRBJ1-2; D unresolved. CDR1 SGHTA and CDR2 FQGNSA come from the germline V gene. The CDR3 spans 15 residues. Trimming shortened V by 1 base and J by 7 bases, and 16 bases separated the two germline ends. CDR3 coding DNA: TGTGCCAGCAGCTTAGATTATCGACCCGGCCCTGGCTACACCTTC. Its protein is CASSLDYRPGPGYTF.

The chain links TRBV28 to TRBJ1-6; 7 bases line up with TRBD1. The CDR3 runs 15 residues. V shed 4 bases and J 5 bases; nucleotides not matched to a gene: 5. Germline lookup yields CDR1 MDHEN and CDR2 SYDVKM. The DNA of the CDR3 is TGTGCCAGCAGTTACCCCGGGACAGATAATTCACCCCTCCACTTT. Protein sequence: CASSYPGTDNSPLHF.

CDR3 residues: CASSPSGGGTDTQYF. DNA of the CDR3: TGTGCCAGCAGCCCTAGCGGGGGGGGCACAGATACGCAGTATTTT. V and J are TRBV3-1 (or the pseudogene TRBV3-2) and TRBJ2-3, with TRBD2 matching over 12 bases. This CDR3 spans 15 amino acids. The germline V gene encodes CDR1 LGHDT and CDR2 YNNKEL (reference sequence). The V gene end was trimmed by 4 bases and the J gene end by 1 base; junction bases not matched to a gene: 0.

This clone was seen once. The V gene is TRBV2, the J gene TRBJ2-7; D unclear. The CDR3 has 14 residues. CDR1 SNHLY and CDR2 FYNNEI come from the germline V gene. Between the trimmed V and J ends, which lost 7 bases and 5 bases, there was a span of 18 bases. Here the CDR3 DNA reads TGTGCCAGCAATAGTCGAGGCCTTATGAACGAGCAGTACTTC. It is translated as CASNSRGLMNEQYF.